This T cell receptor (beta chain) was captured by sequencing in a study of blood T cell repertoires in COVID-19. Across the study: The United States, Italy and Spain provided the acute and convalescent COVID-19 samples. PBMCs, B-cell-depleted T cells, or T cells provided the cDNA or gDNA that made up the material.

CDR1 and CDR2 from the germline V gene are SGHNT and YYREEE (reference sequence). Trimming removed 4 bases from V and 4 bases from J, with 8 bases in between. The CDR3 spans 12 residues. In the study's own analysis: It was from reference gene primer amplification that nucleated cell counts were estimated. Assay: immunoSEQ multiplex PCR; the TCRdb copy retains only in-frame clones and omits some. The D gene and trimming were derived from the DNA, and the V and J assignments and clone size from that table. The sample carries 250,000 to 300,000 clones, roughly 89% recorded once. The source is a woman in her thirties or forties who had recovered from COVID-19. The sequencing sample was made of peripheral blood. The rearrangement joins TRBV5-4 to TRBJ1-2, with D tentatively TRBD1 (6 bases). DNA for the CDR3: TGTGCCAGCAGCCAGGACAGCTATGGCTACACCTTC. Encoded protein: CASSQDSYGYTF.